The 21 T cell receptor beta chains below all came from one sample that was sequenced in a study of blood T cells in healthy people across ages (dated by TCRdb to the mid-2010s). The method was 5' RACE. TCRdb names Illumina HiSeq 2500 as the instrument used. The second PCR ran for roughly 7 to 12 cycles and used a J-beta primer mix along with a sample-barcoded 5' primer. TCRdb reprocessed the public reads (quality trimming at Q25 with fastp, clone calling with MiXCR) and kept in-frame beta chains. Rows with a matching CDR3 protein are joined into one entry that keeps the most common DNA and genes. The sample has roughly 720,000 distinct CDR3 sequences on record, roughly 50% of them singletons. The ten largest clonotypes hold approximately 40% of the sample. The sample comprised blood. The source is a man aged 80 or over in good health.

The table lists this clonotype with many counts. This may stem from a read error, because a much larger clone lies one nucleotide away. The V call is TRBV20-1, the J call TRBJ1-1; perhaps TRBD1 as D (5 bases). Trimming pared 8 bases from V and 5 bases from J, leaving 12 bases between. CDR3 length equals 11 residues. Germline V CDR1 and CDR2: DFQATT, SNEGSKA (reference sequence). The CDR3 sequence: CSRRGETEAFF. As DNA, the CDR3 is TGCAGTAGGAGAGGGGAGACTGAAGCTTTCTTT.

This clonotype has more than one count but fewer than ten. CDR3 protein: CASSPTSGGRTDTQYF. The DNA of the CDR3 is TGTGCCAGCAGCCCAACTAGCGGGGGGAGGACAGATACGCAGTATTTT. This chain uses TRBV3-1 with TRBJ2-3, with 12 positions matching TRBD2. The germline gives CDR1 LGHDT, CDR2 YNNKEL (reference sequence). V dropped 4 bases and J dropped 3; count of bases not matched to a gene: 5. CDR3 length equals 16 residues.

The rearrangement links TRBV27 to TRBJ2-3; D is undetermined. Trimming stripped 6 bases from V and 14 bases from J, with 27 bases between. The CDR3 runs 15 residues. The V gene's germline CDR1 is MNHEY and CDR2 SMNVEV (reference sequence). The CDR3 nucleotides are TGTGCCAGCAGCTACAAGGTGGAGAGTCACAGATACGCGTATTTT. Amino acids: CASSYKVESHRYAYF.

This clonotype came up a few times. The genes are TRBV7-9 and TRBJ2-7; 11 bases fit TRBD1. CDR1 and CDR2 from the germline V gene are SEHNR and FQNEAQ (reference sequence). The CDR3 is 18 residues long. Trimming at V came to 4 bases and at J to 3 bases, leaving 14 bases not matched to a gene. The CDR3, as DNA: TGTGCCAGCAGCTCCGCTAACTCCGGGACAGGGGGTAGCTACGAGCAGTACTTC. Translating gives CASSSANSGTGGSYEQYF. The variable domain in full, completed from reference TRBV7-9 and TRBJ2-7, reads DTGVSQNPRHKITKRGQNVTFRCDPISEHNRLYWYRQTLGQGPEFLTYFQNEAQLEKSRLLSDRFSAERPKGSFSTLEIQRTEQGDSAMYLCASSSANSGTGGSYEQYFGPGTRLTVT.

The chain links TRBV3-1 to TRBJ1-2, with 7 bases matching TRBD1. The germline V gene has CDR1 LGHDT and CDR2 YNNKEL (reference sequence). The CDR3 spans 15 residues. V shed 4 bases, J shed 5 bases, and the junction held 10 bases outside the gene matches. DNA for the CDR3: TGTGCCAGCAGCCGACAGGAGGACAGGAGATATGGCTACACCTTC. This encodes CASSRQEDRRYGYTF.

J is TRBJ1-1 and V is TRBV29-1; the D gene is possibly TRBD1 (6 bases). Trimming removed 7 bases from V and 1 base from J, with 16 bases in between. Germline V gene data show CDR1 as SQVTM and CDR2 as ANQGSEA. This CDR3 comprises 14 residues. CDR3 sequence (DNA): TGCAGCGCTCCTTCCGGGACAAAGAACACTGAAGCTTTCTTT. It specifies CSAPSGTKNTEAFF.

Remarks on this clonotype: The junction and the germline gene differ at one end; a read error may be behind it. The chain links TRBV9 to TRBJ2-1, with TRBD2 matching over 8 bases. The CDR3 runs 17 residues. The germline V gene has CDR1 SGDLS and CDR2 YYNGEE. The CDR3: CASSVWIAGSSYNKQFF. In nucleotides, the CDR3 is TGTGCCAGCAGCGTATGGATAGCGGGAAGCTCCTACAATAAGCAGTTCTTC.

This clonotype has a handful of counts. The gene calls are TRBV5-1 and TRBJ2-3; no definite D call. This CDR3 has 14 residues. From germline, CDR1 is SGHRS and CDR2 YFSETQ. The V end was cut by 4 bases, the J end by 14 bases, with 23 bases between. The CDR3 coding sequence is TGCGCCAGCAGCCCGGGCGGAAGGCACAGATACGCGTATTTT. This sequence encodes CASSPGGRHRYAYF.

This clonotype was counted a few times. The rearrangement uses TRBV12-3 or TRBV12-4 and TRBJ2-1; D not certain. Trimming removed 5 bases from V and 0 bases from J, with 8 bases in between. CDR3 length: 14 amino acids. CDR3 in DNA: TGTGCCAGCAGTCCCAGTAGCTCCTACAATGAGCAGTTCTTC. Encoded protein: CASSPSSSYNEQFF.

This clonotype was recorded many times. V and J are TRBV29-1 and TRBJ2-7; perhaps TRBD1 as D (5 bases). Germline assignment: CDR1 SQVTM and CDR2 ANQGSEA. This CDR3 is 13 amino acids long. V lost 1 base and J lost 2, with 9 bases in between. CDR3: CSVEAGQAYEQYF. The CDR3 coding sequence is TGCAGCGTTGAAGCCGGACAAGCCTACGAGCAGTACTTC.

The chain recombines TRBV2 with TRBJ2-1; D is possibly TRBD1 (9 bases). Looked up from germline, CDR1 is SNHLY and CDR2 is FYNNEI. This CDR3 has 19 amino acids. V gave up 7 bases and J gave up 4 bases, with 29 bases separating them. CDR3 bases: TGTGCCAGCAAAGGGGGGACAGGGAGTAGCGGGACGCGGTACAATGAGCAGTTCTTC. Translation: CASKGGTGSSGTRYNEQFF.

V and J are TRBV11-2 and TRBJ2-7, with D possibly being TRBD2 (6 bases). CDR3 length equals 15 residues. Looked up from germline, CDR1 is SGHAT and CDR2 is FQNNGV. Trimming removed 5 bases at V and 2 bases at J, with 16 bases between. The CDR3 nucleotides are TGTGCCAGCAGCCGACGCGGGACTTACGCCTACGAGCAGTACTTC. Its protein is CASSRRGTYAYEQYF.

The genes are TRBV4-1 and TRBJ1-6; D is possibly TRBD1 (6 bases). V was shortened by 8 bases and J by 7 bases, with 15 bases between the two germline ends. CDR3 length equals 14 residues. CDR1 is MGHRA, CDR2 YSYEKL, per germline. In nucleotides, the CDR3 is TGCGCCAGCCGGAGGGACAAGGTCAATTCACCCCTCCACTTT. Encoded protein: CASRRDKVNSPLHF.

Ten or more counts support this clonotype. In DNA, the CDR3 is TGCGCCAGCAGCTTGGGGGGGTTGGCTGGGGGTAACAATGAGCAGTTCTTC. Encoded protein: CASSLGGLAGGNNEQFF. V and J are TRBV5-1 and TRBJ2-1; D tentatively fits TRBD1 or TRBD2 (5 bases each). The germline V gene encodes CDR1 SGHRS and CDR2 YFSETQ. The CDR3 totals 17 residues. With 0 bases removed from V and 5 bases from J, the gap between germline ends came to 18 bases.

J is TRBJ2-1 and V is TRBV6-1; 7 nucleotides agree with TRBD2. Unmatched junction bases numbered 7, after V lost 6 bases and J lost 2 bases. CDR3 length: 15 residues. Germline CDR1 reads MNHNS; CDR2 reads SASEGT. This CDR3 reads CASSRLALPYNEQFF. CDR3 sequence (DNA): TGTGCCAGCAGCCGACTAGCCTTACCCTACAATGAGCAGTTCTTC.

The chain has TRBV28 and TRBJ2-5; D possibly corresponds to TRBD2 (6 bases). With the DNA end fitting TRBJ2-7 better, the J assignment may be wrong. This CDR3 has 15 residues. The germline CDR1 and CDR2 sequences are MDHEN and SYDVKM. CDR3 loop: CASSFSKGGSYEQYF. In nucleotides, the CDR3 is TGTGCCAGCAGTTTCAGTAAGGGAGGATCATACGAGCAGTACTTC.

This clonotype has only a few counts. This chain links TRBV5-1 with TRBJ2-7, with TRBD2 matching 9 bases. Looked up from germline, CDR1 is SGHRS and CDR2 is YFSETQ. J lost 6 bases, V lost 0 bases, and 4 bases had no gene match. The CDR3 is 14 residues long. The CDR3 DNA is TGCGCCAGCAGCTTGGCGGGACTAGCAGGCGAGCAGTACTTC. The encoded protein is CASSLAGLAGEQYF.

This chain links TRBV5-1 with TRBJ2-1; D ambiguous. The CDR3 covers 14 residues. Germline V CDR1 and CDR2: SGHRS, YFSETQ. Deletions cut 1 base from V and 6 bases from J, with 11 bases between. The CDR3 DNA sequence: TGCGCCAGCAGCTTGAGATCGGATAGCAATGAGCAGTTCTTC. It codes for CASSLRSDSNEQFF.

The chain is built from TRBV20-1 and TRBJ1-1; D unresolved. This CDR3 contains 14 residues. Trimming took 0 bases from V and 1 from J, leaving 9 bases between them. Germline loops: CDR1 DFQATT, CDR2 SNEGSKA (reference sequence). As DNA, the CDR3 is TGCAGTGCTAGAGATCGACAAAAGAACACTGAAGCTTTCTTT. Its protein is CSARDRQKNTEAFF.

The chain links TRBV6-6 to TRBJ2-1; D unresolved. The germline gives CDR1 MNHNY, CDR2 SVGAGI (reference sequence). Trimming pared 7 bases from V and 8 bases from J, leaving 9 bases between. The CDR3 contains 11 residues. The CDR3 DNA reads TGTGCCAGCACCTTCGAGGATGAGCAGTTCTTC. This encodes CASTFEDEQFF.

The chain employs TRBV27 and TRBJ2-7, with a weak D call TRBD1 (5 bases). V was shortened by 5 bases and J by 7 bases, with 15 bases between the two germline ends. The CDR3 has 13 amino acids. The germline V gene encodes CDR1 MNHEY and CDR2 SMNVEV (reference sequence). The CDR3 protein is CASSTNQGYEQYF. The CDR3 DNA is TGTGCCAGCAGTACGAACCAGGGTTATGAGCAGTACTTC.